The subject of this entry is one TCR beta chain. Its antigen remains unidentified. Trimming took off 6 bases at V and 1 base at J, with 15 bases between the two ends. The germline V gene encodes CDR1 LNHNV and CDR2 YYDKDF (reference sequence). This CDR3 region has 15 residues. TCRdb's table, derived via immunoSEQ multiplex PCR, lists solely in-frame clones and lacks some. The sample lists roughly 70,000 clones, about 80% occurring once. This specimen comes from a study of T cell responses to AZD1222 COVID-19 vaccine. General study points: The sample set comprised mostly white British donors with more females, and clonal diversity was possibly underestimated. CD4 TCRs linked to vaccination spanned spike, dominating at 160-218 and 743-854.

The analysis combined second doses at about 4 or about 12 weeks. The input for sequencing was peripheral blood, taken 28 days after the second AZD1222 dose. This TCR was recovered from an adult who received the AZD1222 COVID-19 vaccine. The rearrangement uses TRBV15 and TRBJ2-5; perhaps TRBD1 as D (6 bases). CDR3 bases: TGTGCCACCAGACCACAGACAGGACCCCAAGAGACCCAGTACTTC. Residues: CATRPQTGPQETQYF.